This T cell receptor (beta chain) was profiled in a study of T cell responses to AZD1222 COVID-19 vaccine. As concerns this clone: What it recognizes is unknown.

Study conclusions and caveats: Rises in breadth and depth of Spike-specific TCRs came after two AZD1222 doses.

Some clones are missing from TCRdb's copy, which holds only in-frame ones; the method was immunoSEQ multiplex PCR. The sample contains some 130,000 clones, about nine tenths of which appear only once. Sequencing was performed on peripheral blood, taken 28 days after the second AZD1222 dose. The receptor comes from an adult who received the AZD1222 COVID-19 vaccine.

CDR3 sequence: CASMVRGSDTEAFF. CDR3 nucleotides: TGTGCCAGTATGGTACGGGGGTCGGACACTGAAGCTTTCTTT. The rearrangement uses TRBV19 and TRBJ1-1, with a possible D match to TRBD1 (5 bases). Germline V lookup: CDR1 LNHDA, CDR2 SQIVND (reference sequence). Deletions cut 7 bases from V and 3 bases from J, with 15 bases between. CDR3 length: 14 amino acids.